This entry describes one T cell receptor (beta chain). What it binds is not known. Expressed TCRB transcripts were sequenced because the entire RNA isolate underwent reverse transcription. Produced via immunoSEQ multiplex PCR; TCRdb's table is partial and in-frame only. Here the sample spans approximately 60,000 clones, over 50% being singletons. Each of the CD4+ naive, central memory, regulatory and stem cell-like memory populations was sorted via CD45RO/CCR7/CD25/CD127/CD95/CD27. CDR1 and CDR2 (germline): SQVTM, ANQGSEA. The CDR3 spans 16 residues. Trimming removed 0 bases at V and 2 bases at J, with 16 bases between. The data were taken from a study of beta chain features in type 1 diabetes. Overall study findings and caveats: All four CD4+ subsets from Type 1 diabetes patients carried moderately but significantly shorter TCRB CDR3s. In comparison with healthy donors, patients had naive, central memory and Treg TCRB repertoires that appeared more similar.

Sequences were obtained from Tregs from blood. This receptor was taken from a woman aged 18 to 35 in good health. V and J are TRBV29-1 and TRBJ2-5; D is perhaps TRBD1 (6 bases). This CDR3 reads CSVEEGHRVRQETQYF. CDR3 bases: TGCAGCGTTGAAGAGGGACACCGAGTCCGACAAGAGACCCAGTACTTC.